The clone carrying this TCR beta chain occurred many times. As yet, its antigen is unknown. Unique molecular identifiers were used to barcode this TCRbeta library. Via MiXCR, TCRdb re-called the PCR reads, giving one row per CDR3 protein. The sample has roughly 240,000 distinct CDR3 sequences; 6.5% to 10% are singletons. These data belong to a study of T-cell reconstitution after alpha-beta-depleted transplantation in children. The CDR3 sequence is 11 residues long. Deletions cut 5 bases from V and 5 bases from J, with 9 bases between. Per germline, CDR1 SQVTM and CDR2 ANQGSEA. General observations from the study: For some patients, TCRbeta diversity was high at day 60 because of recipient T cells and thymic progenitors that survived. By about two months after transplant, alpha-beta T cells reportedly arose from several hundred graft clones that had expanded.

The sequencing used PBMCs, mostly from graft donor cells, collected 180 days after TCRalphabeta/CD19-depleted stem cell transplant. This receptor was identified in a male patient younger than 18 who had a stem cell transplant for acute lymphoblastic leukemia, so the T cells may come from the graft donor. The chain has TRBV29-1 and TRBJ1-2, with D hard to call. This CDR3 is CSVRPVYGYTF. CDR3 sequence (DNA): TGCAGCGTTCGTCCGGTATATGGCTACACCTTC.